This T cell receptor (beta chain) came from a study of T cell responses to AZD1222 COVID-19 vaccine. Broader study findings: Researchers took repertoire samples only after the peak T cell response had come. Only a handful of AZD1222 recipients, five to seven in all, had baseline seropositivity. Spike-specific TCR breadth and depth went up after people got two AZD1222 doses. Females made up more of the donors, who were largely white British, and clonal diversity may have come out too low.

TCRdb's table, derived via immunoSEQ multiplex PCR, lists solely in-frame clones and lacks some. The table has around 120,000 clones, roughly nine tenths seen once. With respect to this clone: Its antigen is currently unknown.

Specimen: peripheral blood, collected 28 days after the second AZD1222 dose. The receptor comes from an adult who received the AZD1222 COVID-19 vaccine.

CDR3 in DNA: TGTGCCAGTAGTGGACACCCCGTTGGTCAGCCCCAGCATTTT. As protein: CASSGHPVGQPQHF. The chain combines TRBV19 with TRBJ1-5; maybe TRBD1 (5 bases). Between the trimmed V and J ends, which lost 5 bases and 6 bases, there was a span of 14 bases. The CDR3 is made up of 14 amino acids. Germline V gene sequence: CDR1 LNHDA, CDR2 SQIVND (reference sequence).